This TCR beta chain came from a study of early T cells in non-severe SARS-CoV-2 infection. Study-level points and caveats: The study's VDJdb matching favored anti-spike CD8 responses and missed private and CD4 specificities.

This clonotype came up many times. What it binds is unknown. TCRdb reprocessed the 5' RACE reads via MiXCR and lists one record per CDR3 protein. The sample lists about 50,000 distinct CDR3 sequences, almost 9.5% occurring once. The V gene end was trimmed by 5 bases and the J gene end by 0 bases; junction bases not matched to a gene: 9. Germline loops: CDR1 MNHNS, CDR2 SASEGT. The CDR3 is made up of 16 amino acids. The chain recombines TRBV6-1 with TRBJ1-1; 7 nucleotides match TRBD1. Source material: whole blood. This sequence was found in an adult who was a healthcare worker with PCR-confirmed SARS-CoV-2 infection or an uninfected control (not recorded which). CDR3 sequence reads: CASSSRQGLLNTEAFF. CDR3 DNA sequence: TGTGCCAGCAGTAGCCGACAGGGATTACTGAACACTGAAGCTTTCTTT.